This entry concerns a single T cell receptor beta chain. This sample stems from a study of blood T cell repertoires in COVID-19. Repertoires were generated with immunoSEQ multiplex PCR, while TCRdb's copy carries only in-frame clones and drops some. Found here are 400,000 to 500,000 clones, roughly 84% of them singletons; the top ten hold approximately 1.5%. Everyone who took part was about 18 to 89 years old, and they came from about two dozen US areas. Sequencing was done on a sample of PBMCs or T cells enriched from blood (not recorded which). This clonotype was obtained from a woman under 30 who had been exposed to COVID-19.

The CDR3 DNA reads TGTGCCTGGGCCGGGTCGAATCAGCCCCAGCATTTT. Its translation is CAWAGSNQPQHF. V is TRBV30 and J is TRBJ1-5; D is unresolved. In germline, CDR1 is GTSNPN, CDR2 SVGIG (reference sequence). V shed 5 bases and J shed 4 bases, with 9 bases lying between them. CDR3 length: 12 residues.